This T cell receptor beta chain is from a study of T cells in Graves' hyperthyroidism and ophthalmopathy. Whole-study context: Blood was drawn when the patient was first diagnosed and still untreated. Findings of the study overall: The model predicted ophthalmopathy a median around six months before onset. Most thyroid clonotypes with frequency above 0.001 were detected in blood. From stable hyperthyroidism, ophthalmopathy was set apart by a 13 V-J model.

This clonotype was seen at least ten times. What it recognizes is unknown. Researchers amplified the TCR beta CDR3 regions from RNA transcripts. The HTBI primer set was used in a first-round RT-PCR of the TCR CDR3. TCRdb used MiXCR to reprocess the multiplex PCR reads, holding one entry per CDR3 protein. The table lists about 600,000 distinct CDR3 sequences, roughly 15% of them singletons, with 2.5% to 4% in the top ten. V was shortened by 1 base and J by 3 bases, with 16 bases between the two germline ends. CDR1 and CDR2 (germline): SGHTA, FQGNSA. The CDR3 length is 17 residues. The TCR sequence derives from a woman aged 40 to 50 with Graves' ophthalmopathy. Sequenced: blood. J is TRBJ2-1 and V is TRBV7-2; perhaps TRBD2 as D (5 bases). The CDR3 is CASSLVDGMLIYNEQFF. CDR3 bases: TGTGCCAGCAGCTTAGTGGACGGGATGTTAATCTACAATGAGCAGTTCTTC.